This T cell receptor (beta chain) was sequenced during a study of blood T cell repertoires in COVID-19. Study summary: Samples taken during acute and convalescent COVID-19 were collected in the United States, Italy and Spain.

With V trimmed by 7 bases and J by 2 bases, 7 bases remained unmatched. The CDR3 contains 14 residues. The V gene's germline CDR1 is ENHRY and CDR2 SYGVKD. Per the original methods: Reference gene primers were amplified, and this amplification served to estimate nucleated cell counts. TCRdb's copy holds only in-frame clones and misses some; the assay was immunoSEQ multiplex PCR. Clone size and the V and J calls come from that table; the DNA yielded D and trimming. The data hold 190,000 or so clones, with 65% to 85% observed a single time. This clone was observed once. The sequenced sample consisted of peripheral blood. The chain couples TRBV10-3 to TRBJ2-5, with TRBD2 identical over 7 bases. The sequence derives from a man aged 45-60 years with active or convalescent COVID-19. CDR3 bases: TGTGCCATCAACCAAGCGGGGTCACAAGAGACCCAGTACTTC. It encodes CAINQAGSQETQYF.